This T cell receptor (beta chain) was recorded in a study of shared clonotypes between healthy human individuals. The method was immunoSEQ multiplex PCR; TCRdb's version includes in-frame clones alone and lacks a portion of them. Here the sample spans some 580,000 clones, 95% to 98% being singletons. Whole-study findings and limits: On the whole, naive subsets had larger estimated richness than memory subsets had.

This CDR3 is 16 amino acids long. The J segment lost 2 bases and the V segment lost 5 bases, leaving 11 bases of the junction unmatched. The germline V gene has CDR1 LNHDA and CDR2 SQIVND (reference sequence). Points on this clone: Its matching antigen is unknown.

The chain carries TRBV19 and TRBJ2-5; 7 positions match TRBD1. The sequencing sample was made of naive CD4+ T cells sorted from blood. Subset meaning: CD45RA+ positively selected. The receptor's source is a woman aged 25-40 years in good health. The CDR3 here is CASSPSVRGIQETQYF. DNA for the CDR3: TGTGCCAGTAGTCCCTCGGTCAGGGGGATTCAAGAGACCCAGTACTTC.